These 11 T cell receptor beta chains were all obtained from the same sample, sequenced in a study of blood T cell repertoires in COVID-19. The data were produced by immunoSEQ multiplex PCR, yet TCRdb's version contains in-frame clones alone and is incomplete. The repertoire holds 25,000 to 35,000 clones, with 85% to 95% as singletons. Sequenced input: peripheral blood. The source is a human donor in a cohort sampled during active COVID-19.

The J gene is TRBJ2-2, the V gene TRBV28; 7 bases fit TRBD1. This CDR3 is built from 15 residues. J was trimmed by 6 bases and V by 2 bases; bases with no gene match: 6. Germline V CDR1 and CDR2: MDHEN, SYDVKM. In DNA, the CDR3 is TGTGCCAGCAGTTTACGAAGACAGGGAGCCGGGGAGCTGTTTTTT. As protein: CASSLRRQGAGELFF.

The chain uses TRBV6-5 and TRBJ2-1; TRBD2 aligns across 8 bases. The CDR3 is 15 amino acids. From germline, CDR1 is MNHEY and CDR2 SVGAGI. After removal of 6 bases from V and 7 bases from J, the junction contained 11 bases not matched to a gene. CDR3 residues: CASSRGGGTTNEQFF. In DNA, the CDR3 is TGTGCCAGCAGCCGGGGGGGCGGGACCACTAATGAGCAGTTCTTC.

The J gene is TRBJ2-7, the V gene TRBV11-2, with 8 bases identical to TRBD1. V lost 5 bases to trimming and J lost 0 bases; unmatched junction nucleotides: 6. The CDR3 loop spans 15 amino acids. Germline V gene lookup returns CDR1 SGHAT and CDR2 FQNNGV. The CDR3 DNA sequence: TGTGCCAGCAGCGGAAGACAGGGGAGCTCCTACGAGCAGTACTTC. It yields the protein CASSGRQGSSYEQYF.

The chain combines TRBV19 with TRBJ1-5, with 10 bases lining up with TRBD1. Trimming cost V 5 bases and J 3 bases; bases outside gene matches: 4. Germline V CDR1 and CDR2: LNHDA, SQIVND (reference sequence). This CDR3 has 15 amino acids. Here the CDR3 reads CASSPTGGPNQPQHF. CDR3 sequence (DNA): TGTGCCAGTAGTCCGACAGGGGGCCCCAATCAGCCCCAGCATTTT. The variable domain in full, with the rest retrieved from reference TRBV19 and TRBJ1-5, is DGGITQSPKYLFRKEGQNVTLSCEQNLNHDAMYWYRQDPGQGLRLIYYSQIVNDFQKGDIAEGYSVSREKKESFPLTVTSAQKNPTAFYLCASSPTGGPNQPQHFGDGTRLSIL.

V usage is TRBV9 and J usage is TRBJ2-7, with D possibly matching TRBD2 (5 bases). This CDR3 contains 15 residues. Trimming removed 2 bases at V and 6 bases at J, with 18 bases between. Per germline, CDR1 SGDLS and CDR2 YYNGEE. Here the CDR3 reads CASSVTVGNGVEQYF. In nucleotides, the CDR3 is TGTGCCAGCAGCGTGACGGTCGGGAATGGGGTCGAGCAGTACTTC.

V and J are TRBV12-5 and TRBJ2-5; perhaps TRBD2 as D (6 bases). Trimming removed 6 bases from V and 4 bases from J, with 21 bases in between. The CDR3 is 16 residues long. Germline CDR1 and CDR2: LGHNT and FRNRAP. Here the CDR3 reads CASGGRRRDPGETQYF. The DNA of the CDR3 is TGTGCTAGTGGGGGAAGAAGGAGGGATCCTGGAGAGACCCAGTACTTC.

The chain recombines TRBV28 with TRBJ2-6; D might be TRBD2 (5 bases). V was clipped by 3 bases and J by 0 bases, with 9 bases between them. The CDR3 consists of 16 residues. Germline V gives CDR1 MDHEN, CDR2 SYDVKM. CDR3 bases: TGTGCCAGCAGTTTCGGGGTCTCCTCTGGGGCCAACGTCCTGACTTTC. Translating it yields CASSFGVSSGANVLTF.

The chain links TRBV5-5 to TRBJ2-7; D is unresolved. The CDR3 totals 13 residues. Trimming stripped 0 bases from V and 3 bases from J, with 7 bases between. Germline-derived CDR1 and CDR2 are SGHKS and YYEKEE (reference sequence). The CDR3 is CASSLGAIYEQYF. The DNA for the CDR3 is TGTGCCAGCAGCTTGGGGGCTATCTACGAGCAGTACTTC.

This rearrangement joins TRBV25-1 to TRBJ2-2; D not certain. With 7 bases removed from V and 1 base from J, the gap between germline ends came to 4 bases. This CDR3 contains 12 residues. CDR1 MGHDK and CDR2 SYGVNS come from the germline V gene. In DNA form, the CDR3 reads TGTGCCAGCAATCTGAACACCGGGGAGCTGTTTTTT. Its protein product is CASNLNTGELFF.

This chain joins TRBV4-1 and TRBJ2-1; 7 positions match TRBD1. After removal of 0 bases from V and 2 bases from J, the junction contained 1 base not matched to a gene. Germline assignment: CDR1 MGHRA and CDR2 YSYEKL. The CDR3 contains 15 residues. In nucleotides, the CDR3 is TGCGCCAGCAGCCAAGACCAGGGGGCCTACAATGAGCAGTTCTTC. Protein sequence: CASSQDQGAYNEQFF.

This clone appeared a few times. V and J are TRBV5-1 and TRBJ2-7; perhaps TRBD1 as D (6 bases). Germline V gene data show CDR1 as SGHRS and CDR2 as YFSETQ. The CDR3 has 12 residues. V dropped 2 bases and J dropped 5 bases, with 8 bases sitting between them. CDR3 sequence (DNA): TGCGCCAGCAGCTTTACAGGGAACGAGCAGTACTTC. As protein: CASSFTGNEQYF.